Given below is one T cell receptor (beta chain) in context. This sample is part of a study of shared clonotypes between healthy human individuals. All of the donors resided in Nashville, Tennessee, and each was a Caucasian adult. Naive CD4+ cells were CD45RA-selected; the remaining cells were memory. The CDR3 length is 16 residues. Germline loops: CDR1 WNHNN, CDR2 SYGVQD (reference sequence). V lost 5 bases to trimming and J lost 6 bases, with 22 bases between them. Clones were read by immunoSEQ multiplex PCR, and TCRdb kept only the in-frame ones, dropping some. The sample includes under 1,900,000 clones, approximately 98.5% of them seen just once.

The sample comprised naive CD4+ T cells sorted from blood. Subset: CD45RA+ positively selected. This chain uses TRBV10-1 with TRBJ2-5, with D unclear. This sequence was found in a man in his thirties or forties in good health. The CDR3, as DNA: TGCGCCAGCAGTAGGGCGAGACCCCTGCATTTGCAGACCCAGTACTTC. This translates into CASSRARPLHLQTQYF.